The rows below give T cell receptor beta chains drawn from one sample of a study of OX40 agonist ivuxolimab in advanced cancers. The method was immunoSEQ multiplex PCR; TCRdb's version includes in-frame clones alone and lacks a portion of them. Of about 160,000 clones detected, 85% to 95% appear once; the ten largest clones hold 0.31%. The material sequenced was CD4+ or CD8+ T cells sorted from blood, taken in a trial of the OX40 agonist ivuxolimab. The source of these receptors is an adult with an advanced solid tumor such as melanoma, head and neck, liver or kidney cancer. CDR3s include the opening cysteine and the closing phenylalanine or tryptophan. The D gene is left open where the match is weak. Expanded clones are given a class, and other clones once, few, many or no size at all.

d_call,v_call,clone_size,j_call,cdr3_aa,cdr3_nt
-,TRBV5-1,-,TRBJ2-7,CASSLAAGSVYEQYF,TGCGCCAGCAGCTTGGCCGCCGGGTCAGTCTACGAGCAGTACTTC
-,TRBV6-1,-,TRBJ2-7,CASRPPLGEQYF,TGTGCCAGCAGACCGCCCCTGGGCGAGCAGTACTTC
-,TRBV7-2,-,TRBJ2-7,CASSVDSAFVYEQYF,TGTGCCAGCAGCGTGGACTCTGCCTTTGTGTACGAGCAGTACTTC
TRBD2,TRBV5-1,-,TRBJ2-2,CASTTSGSTGELFF,TGCGCCAGCACCACTAGCGGGAGTACCGGGGAGCTGTTTTTT
-,TRBV21-1,-,TRBJ1-2,CASRSVGVGYGYTF,TGTGCCAGCCGCAGTGTGGGGGTCGGGTATGGCTACACCTTC
-,TRBV29-1,-,TRBJ2-3,CSANRGTDTQYF,TGCAGCGCTAACCGGGGAACAGATACGCAGTATTTT
TRBD1,TRBV6-6,-,TRBJ1-1,CASNNRGTNTEAFF,TGTGCCAGCAACAACAGGGGGACGAACACTGAAGCTTTCTTT
TRBD1,TRBV18,-,TRBJ2-3,CASSQGQGRLTDTQYF,TGTGCCAGCTCACAGGGACAGGGGAGGCTGACAGATACGCAGTATTTT
TRBD1,TRBV19,-,TRBJ2-4,CATKDRTKNIQYF,TGTGCCACCAAGGACAGGACCAAAAACATTCAGTACTTC
-,TRBV4-2,-,TRBJ1-1,CASSQGEGGTEAFF,TGTGCCAGCAGCCAAGGGGAGGGGGGCACTGAAGCTTTCTTT
-,TRBV7-8,-,TRBJ2-7,CASSTRFGKSYEQYF,TGTGCCAGCAGCACGAGGTTCGGGAAGAGCTACGAGCAGTACTTC
-,TRBV28,-,TRBJ2-7,CASSFSAHEQCF,TGTGCCAGCAGTTTTTCCGCCCACGAGCAGTGCTTC
-,TRBV18,-,TRBJ2-7,CASPSVHPVRRNYEQYF,TGTGCCAGCCCGTCCGTCCATCCCGTTAGGAGGAATTACGAGCAGTACTTC
-,TRBV18,-,TRBJ1-5,CASSTGNNQPQHF,TGTGCCAGCTCAACGGGGAACAATCAGCCCCAGCATTTT
-,TRBV5-6,few,TRBJ2-7,CASSRADSYEQYF,TGTGCCAGCAGCCGAGCGGACTCCTACGAGCAGTACTTC
TRBD2,TRBV4-2,-,TRBJ2-5,CASSQGGGGAQETQYF,TGTGCCAGCAGCCAAGGCGGGGGGGGAGCCCAAGAGACCCAGTACTTC
-,TRBV6-5,-,TRBJ1-2,CASSRTVNYGYTF,TGTGCCAGCAGTCGGACAGTTAACTATGGCTACACCTTC
-,TRBV6-5,few,TRBJ2-6,CASSRDGSGANVLTF,TGTGCCAGCAGTCGGGACGGCTCTGGGGCCAACGTCCTGACTTTC
-,TRBV27,-,TRBJ1-2,CASSLRGDNYGYTF,TGTGCCAGCAGTTTAAGGGGAGACAACTATGGCTACACCTTC
-,TRBV28,-,TRBJ1-5,CASRQGLPPTQHF,TGTGCCAGCAGACAGGGCTTGCCCCCGACCCAGCATTTT
TRBD2,TRBV9,-,TRBJ2-3,CASSARREGTDTQYF,TGTGCCAGCAGCGCCCGGCGGGAGGGCACAGATACGCAGTATTTT
-,TRBV29-1,-,TRBJ2-7,CSLTGPLGEQYF,TGCAGCTTAACAGGGCCACTGGGAGAGCAGTACTTC
TRBD2,TRBV10-3,-,TRBJ2-7,CAAQTSGSYEQYF,TGTGCCGCCCAGACTAGCGGGAGTTACGAGCAGTACTTC
TRBD1,TRBV19,-,TRBJ1-2,CASRRDSYGYTF,TGTGCCAGTAGGAGGGACAGTTATGGCTACACCTTC
TRBD2,TRBV6-4,-,TRBJ2-1,CASSEDHSGSSYNEQFF,TGTGCCAGCAGTGAAGACCACAGCGGGAGCTCCTACAATGAGCAGTTCTTC
-,TRBV19,-,TRBJ2-2,CASSIDQGRQLTGELFF,TGTGCCAGTAGTATAGATCAAGGACGTCAGCTCACCGGGGAGCTGTTTTTT
-,TRBV6-5,once,TRBJ2-7,CASSYRGREWDEQYF,TGTGCCAGCAGTTACAGGGGGAGAGAATGGGACGAGCAGTACTTC
-,TRBV19,-,TRBJ1-3,CASSLPGHSGNTIYF,TGTGCCAGTAGTCTACCGGGACACTCTGGAAACACCATATATTTT
-,TRBV6-5,few,TRBJ1-1,CASTPKSLNTEAFF,TGTGCCAGCACCCCAAAGTCCTTGAACACTGAAGCTTTCTTT
-,TRBV4-3,-,TRBJ2-5,CASSQDLKGKETQYF,TGCGCCAGCAGCCAAGATCTTAAGGGGAAAGAGACCCAGTACTTC